The 16 T cell receptor beta chains below come from one sample, sequenced in a study of cytomegalovirus exposure and HLA in healthy donors (TCRdb year 2017). Library generation was performed with the immunoSEQ multiplex PCR assay. For the multiplex PCR, a mixture combining 60 forward primers for TCR Vbeta segments and 13 reverse primers for TCR Jbeta segments was used. In TCRdb, the immuneACCESS table is reduced to in-frame sequences with V and J assigned. These tables do not hold every clone; where another copy was compared, an unresolved V gene accounts for under half, and the others remain unexplained. The sample contains 160,000 or so clones, roughly 84% of them found a single time. In total, the top ten clones hold 1.5% to 2.5% of the sample. Sequencing input: PBMCs. The receptors originated from a man aged 18-30 years in good health and CMV-seronegative.

The chain is built from TRBV10-3 and TRBJ1-2; D is perhaps TRBD1 (5 bases). Germline V gene lookup returns CDR1 ENHRY and CDR2 SYGVKD. Trimming left V 2 bases short and J 7 bases short, with 11 bases between. The CDR3 is made up of 13 amino acids. For the CDR3, the DNA is TGTGCCATCAGTGAGGGTGGGACTGGTGGCTACACCTTC. Translation: CAISEGGTGGYTF.

This rearrangement joins TRBV28 to TRBJ2-7, with 11 bases fitting TRBD2. Germline V gives CDR1 MDHEN, CDR2 SYDVKM. The CDR3 sequence is 16 residues long. With V trimmed by 7 bases and J by 1 base, 9 bases remained unmatched. Here the CDR3 reads CASITPGTSGSYEQYF. CDR3 DNA sequence: TGTGCCAGCATTACACCCGGGACTAGCGGATCCTACGAGCAGTACTTC.

DNA for the CDR3: TGTGCCAGCAGTCCCCTGGGACTAGAACGAGGGCAGTACTTC. This encodes CASSPLGLERGQYF. The V and J genes are TRBV28 and TRBJ2-7, with 8 bases aligning to TRBD2. From germline, CDR1 is MDHEN and CDR2 SYDVKM. V shed 5 bases and J 9 bases; nucleotides not matched to a gene: 12. The CDR3 covers 14 residues.

The chain's CDR3 is CASSDPPTNEQYF. The CDR3, as DNA: TGTGCCAGCAGTGACCCCCCAACTAACGAGCAGTACTTC. V and J are TRBV6-5 and TRBJ2-7; D gene ambiguous. Trimming took off 5 bases at V and 5 bases at J, with 13 bases between the two ends. Germline CDR1 and CDR2: MNHEY and SVGAGI. This CDR3 is built from 13 residues.

This clone has a handful of counts. The chain recombines TRBV6-5 with TRBJ1-1; 9 bases line up with TRBD1. CDR1 MNHEY and CDR2 SVGAGI come from the germline V gene. The CDR3 contains 14 residues. V lost 6 bases to trimming and J lost 0 bases; unmatched junction nucleotides: 2. CDR3 sequence reads: CASRDRGMNTEAFF. CDR3 DNA: TGTGCCAGCAGGGACAGGGGAATGAACACTGAAGCTTTCTTT.

This clone was observed once. The chain links TRBV5-1 to TRBJ1-2; D is possibly TRBD1 (6 bases). In germline, CDR1 is SGHRS, CDR2 YFSETQ. Trimming removed 4 bases at V and 6 bases at J, with 19 bases between. This CDR3 has 15 amino acids. CDR3: CASSQTIGQLDGYTF. The CDR3 nucleotides are TGCGCCAGCAGCCAGACTATTGGACAGCTAGATGGCTACACCTTC.

This clone has a single count. The J gene is TRBJ1-2, the V gene TRBV28; no clear D. The V end lost 4 bases, the J end lost 6 bases, and 3 bases lay between the germline ends. CDR1 and CDR2 (germline): MDHEN, SYDVKM. The CDR3 has 10 amino acids. CDR3 sequence (DNA): TGTGCCAGCAGTTCCGATGGCTACACCTTC. This encodes CASSSDGYTF.

J is TRBJ1-2 and V is TRBV5-1, with TRBD1 as a possible D gene (5 bases). The CDR3 sequence is 13 residues long. Germline assignment: CDR1 SGHRS and CDR2 YFSETQ. Trimming pared 4 bases from V and 5 bases from J, leaving 12 bases between. The CDR3 DNA reads as TGCGCCAGCAGCGCGGACGGGGGGTATGGCTACACCTTC. This gives the protein CASSADGGYGYTF. Based on the CDR3 plus reference TRBV5-1 and TRBJ1-2, the full variable domain is KAGVTQTPRYLIKTRGQQVTLSCSPISGHRSVSWYQQTPGQGLQFLFEYFSETQRNKGNFPGRFSGRQFSNSRSEMNVSTLELGDSALYLCASSADGGYGYTFGSGTRLTVV.

The gene calls are TRBV4-3 and TRBJ1-5; D possibly corresponds to TRBD1 (6 bases). The CDR3 is made up of 14 amino acids. V was shortened by 1 base and J by 10 bases, with 14 bases between the two germline ends. Per germline, CDR1 LGHNA and CDR2 YSLEER. CDR3 sequence reads: CASSQGQAIGPQHF. DNA for the CDR3: TGCGCCAGCAGCCAAGGACAGGCGATCGGTCCCCAGCATTTT.

The gene calls are TRBV29-1 and TRBJ2-5; 9 bases match TRBD1. The CDR3 spans 14 residues. V was pared by 6 bases and J by 5 bases, with 10 bases of the junction left unmatched. Germline loops: CDR1 SQVTM, CDR2 ANQGSEA. CDR3 in amino acids: CSVSQGASGETQYF. The CDR3 DNA is TGCAGCGTCTCACAGGGGGCGTCGGGGGAGACCCAGTACTTC.

This chain uses TRBV19 with TRBJ1-2; the D is unclear. Germline assignment: CDR1 LNHDA and CDR2 SQIVND (reference sequence). Trimming cost V 8 bases and J 10 bases, with 11 bases left between them. The CDR3 is made up of 10 amino acids. CDR3 bases: TGTGCCAGTGGACCGAGGGTCTACACCTTC. Its translation: CASGPRVYTF. Complete variable domain (other parts from reference TRBV19 and TRBJ1-2): DGGITQSPKYLFRKEGQNVTLSCEQNLNHDAMYWYRQDPGQGLRLIYYSQIVNDFQKGDIAEGYSVSREKKESFPLTVTSAQKNPTAFYLCASGPRVYTFGSGTRLTVV.

J is TRBJ1-4 and V is TRBV7-2; a weak D match, TRBD1 (5 bases). The CDR3 sequence is 15 residues long. Germline assignment: CDR1 SGHTA and CDR2 FQGNSA. The V and J ends lost 5 bases and 8 bases respectively, with 18 bases between them. CDR3 nucleotides: TGTGCCAGCAGCCCAGGCGGCAGGGTGGGAGAAAAACTGTTTTTT. The encoded protein is CASSPGGRVGEKLFF.

This CDR3 is CASSSGQDNSPLHF. As DNA, the CDR3 is TGTGCCAGCAGTTCCGGACAGGACAATTCACCCCTCCACTTT. The V gene is TRBV6-4, the J gene TRBJ1-6; 7 bases match TRBD1. With 5 bases clipped from V and 7 bases from J, the junction kept 5 bases outside the gene matches. Germline assignment: CDR1 MRHNA and CDR2 SNTAGT. The CDR3 length is 14 residues.

Only one count was recorded for this clone. The chain employs TRBV5-1 and TRBJ1-2, with D possibly TRBD1 on 5 matching bases. Trimming pared 0 bases from V and 4 bases from J, leaving 7 bases between. Germline lookup yields CDR1 SGHRS and CDR2 YFSETQ. This CDR3 comprises 13 residues. The CDR3 DNA sequence: TGCGCCAGCAGCTTGGAGGGGCCCTATGGCTACACCTTC. Its protein product is CASSLEGPYGYTF.

Notes on this clone: The junction does not match germline at one end; this may be a read error. This chain joins TRBV7-7 and TRBJ1-3; D remains ambiguous. CDR1 SSHAT and CDR2 FNYEAQ come from the germline V gene (reference sequence). This CDR3 has 14 residues. CDR3 sequence: CASSSDVSGNTIYF. In nucleotides, the CDR3 is TGTGCTAGCAGCTCAGATGTCTCTGGAAACACCATATATTTT. The whole variable domain, filled in from reference TRBV7-7 and TRBJ1-3, reads GAGVSQSPRYKVTKRGQDVTLRCDPISSHATLYWYQQALGQGPEFLTYFNYEAQPDKSGLPSDRFSAERPEGSISTLTIQRTEQRDSAMYRCASSSDVSGNTIYFGEGSWLTVV.

In DNA form, the CDR3 reads TGTGCCAGCAGTGAATGGTCGACTAGCGAGGCCTACGAGCAGTACTTC. Its protein is CASSEWSTSEAYEQYF. The chain links TRBV2 to TRBJ2-7; 8 positions match TRBD2. The germline V gene encodes CDR1 SNHLY and CDR2 FYNNEI. The CDR3 is 16 amino acids. V lost 2 bases to trimming and J lost 2 bases; unmatched junction nucleotides: 8.